There are a few counts of the clone carrying this TCR beta chain. Germline V lookup: CDR1 DFQATT, CDR2 SNEGSKA (reference sequence). The V and J ends lost 2 bases and 5 bases, in that order; junction bases with no gene match: 9. The CDR3 is 17 amino acids. The source of the sample is a study of T-cell reconstitution after alpha-beta-depleted transplantation in children. Preparation of the TCRbeta library involved a method that used unique molecular identifiers. TCRdb redid the calling of the PCR reads with MiXCR, one entry per CDR3 protein. The sample shows about 500,000 distinct CDR3 sequences, over 25% of them seen only once.

This specimen was PBMCs from the stem cell graft donor, taken from the stem cell graft. The clonotype comes from a human donor who donated a stem cell graft to a child with aplastic anemia. The V gene is TRBV20-1, the J gene TRBJ2-2, with 12 bases fitting TRBD2. The CDR3 nucleotides are TGCAGTGCTAGACCTAGCGGGAGGGCCCTCGGGACCGGGGAGCTGTTTTTT. Its translation: CSARPSGRALGTGELFF.